This TCR beta chain stems from a study of cytomegalovirus exposure and HLA in healthy donors. 13 Jbeta primers and 60 Vbeta primers were used for the PCR. Per the original data handling: A follow-up analysis tallied 65 million to 80 million unique TCR beta chains, roughly 11 million shared. Only in-frame clones appear in the TCRdb table, and some are missing; sequencing was by immunoSEQ multiplex PCR. The DNA gave D and trimming, while V, J and clone size come from that table. The sample holds 130,000 or so clones, roughly 74% seen once. This clone was seen a handful of times. What it binds is unknown. Per germline, CDR1 SEHNR and CDR2 FQNEAQ (reference sequence). The CDR3 has 13 amino acids. Findings and limits, study-wide: Further analysis, carried out later, found HLA-associated TCR beta chains more clonally expanded than equally common other chains. In a later analysis, HLA-C alleles had the fewest associated TCRs, DRB1 alleles the most. The majority of TCR sequences were rare, yet some public TCRs appeared in many donors.

The V gene is TRBV7-9, the J gene TRBJ2-5; TRBD2 is a possible D gene (5 bases). The J call could be wrong; TRBJ2-7 is a better fit for the DNA end. Source material: PBMCs. This receptor was identified in a male donor in good health and CMV-seronegative. CDR3 DNA sequence: TGTGCCAGCAGCTTTAGGAGGAGTGACGAGCAGTACTTC. The encoded protein is CASSFRRSDEQYF.